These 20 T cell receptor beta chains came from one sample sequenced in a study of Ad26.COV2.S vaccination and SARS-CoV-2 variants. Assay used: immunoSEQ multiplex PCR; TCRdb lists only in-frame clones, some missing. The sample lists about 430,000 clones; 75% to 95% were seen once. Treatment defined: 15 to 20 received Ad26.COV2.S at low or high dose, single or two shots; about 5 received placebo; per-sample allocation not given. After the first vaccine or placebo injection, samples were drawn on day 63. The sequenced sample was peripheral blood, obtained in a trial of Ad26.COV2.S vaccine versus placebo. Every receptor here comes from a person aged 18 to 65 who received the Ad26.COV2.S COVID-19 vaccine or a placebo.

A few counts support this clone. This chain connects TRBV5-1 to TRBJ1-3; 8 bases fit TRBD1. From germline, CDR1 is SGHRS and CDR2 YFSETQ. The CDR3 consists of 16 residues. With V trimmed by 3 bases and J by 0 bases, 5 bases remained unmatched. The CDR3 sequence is CASSSGTGSSGNTIYF. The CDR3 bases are TGCGCCAGCAGCTCAGGGACAGGCAGCTCTGGAAACACCATATATTTT.

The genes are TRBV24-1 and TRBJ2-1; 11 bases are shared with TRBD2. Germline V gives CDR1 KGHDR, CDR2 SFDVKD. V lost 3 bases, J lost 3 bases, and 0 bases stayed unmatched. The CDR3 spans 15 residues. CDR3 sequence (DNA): TGTGCCACCAGTGATGGACTAGCGGGCTACAATGAGCAGTTCTTC. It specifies CATSDGLAGYNEQFF.

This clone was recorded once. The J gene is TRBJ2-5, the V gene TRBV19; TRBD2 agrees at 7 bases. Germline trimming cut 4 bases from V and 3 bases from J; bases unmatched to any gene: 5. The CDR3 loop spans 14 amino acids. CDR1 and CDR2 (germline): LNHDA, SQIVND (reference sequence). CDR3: CASSRYLAEETQYF. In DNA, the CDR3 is TGTGCCAGTAGTAGATATCTAGCGGAAGAGACCCAGTACTTC.

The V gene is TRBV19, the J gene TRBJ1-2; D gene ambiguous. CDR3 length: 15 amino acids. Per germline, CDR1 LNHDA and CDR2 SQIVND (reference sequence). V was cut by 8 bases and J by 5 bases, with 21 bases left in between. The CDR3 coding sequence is TGTGCCAGTGCGGGTTCCGGGCCCGGTGGGTATGGCTACACCTTC. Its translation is CASAGSGPGGYGYTF.

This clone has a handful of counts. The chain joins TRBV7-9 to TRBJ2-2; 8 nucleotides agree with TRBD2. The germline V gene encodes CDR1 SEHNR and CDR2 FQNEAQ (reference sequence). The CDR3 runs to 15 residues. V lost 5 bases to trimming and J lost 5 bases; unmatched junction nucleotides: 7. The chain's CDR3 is CASSLIAGITGELFF. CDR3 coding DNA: TGTGCCAGCAGCCTAATAGCGGGAATAACCGGGGAGCTGTTTTTT.

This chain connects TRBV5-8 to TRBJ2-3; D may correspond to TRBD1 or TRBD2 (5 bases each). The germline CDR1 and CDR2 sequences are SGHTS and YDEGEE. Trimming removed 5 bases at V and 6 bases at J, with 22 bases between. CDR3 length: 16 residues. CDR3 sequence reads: CASSPRSRDPPDTQYF. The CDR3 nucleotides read TGTGCCAGCAGTCCGAGGTCCCGGGACCCCCCGGATACGCAGTATTTT.

For the CDR3, the DNA is TGTGCCAGCAGCTCCAGTTGGGGGGAGACCCAGTACTTC. This gives the protein CASSSSWGETQYF. V and J are TRBV7-6 and TRBJ2-5; D tentatively reads TRBD1 or TRBD2 (5 bases each). Germline V gene data show CDR1 as SGHVS and CDR2 as FNYEAQ. This CDR3 has 13 residues. The V end lost 4 bases, the J end lost 5 bases, and 11 bases lay between the germline ends.

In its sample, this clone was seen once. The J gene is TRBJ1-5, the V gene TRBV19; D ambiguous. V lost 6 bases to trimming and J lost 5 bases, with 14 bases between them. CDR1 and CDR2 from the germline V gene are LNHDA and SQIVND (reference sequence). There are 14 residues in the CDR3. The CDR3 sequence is CASRRAVNDQPQHF. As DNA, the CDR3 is TGTGCCAGTAGGCGGGCAGTTAACGATCAGCCCCAGCATTTT.

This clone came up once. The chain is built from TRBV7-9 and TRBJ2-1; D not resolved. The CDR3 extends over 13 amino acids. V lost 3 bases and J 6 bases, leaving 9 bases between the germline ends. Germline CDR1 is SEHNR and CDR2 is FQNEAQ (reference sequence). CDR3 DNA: TGTGCCAGCAGCTTTTACGGACCCAATGAGCAGTTCTTC. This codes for CASSFYGPNEQFF.

The CDR3 bases are TGTGCCAGCAGCTTAGGAGGGAGTGGGTATGAAAAACTGTTTTTT. It is translated as CASSLGGSGYEKLFF. V is TRBV7-2 and J is TRBJ1-4; D remains unclear. Deletions cut 1 base from V and 6 bases from J, with 12 bases between. The CDR3 is made up of 15 amino acids. Per germline, CDR1 SGHTA and CDR2 FQGNSA. Filled out from reference TRBV7-2 and TRBJ1-4, the complete variable domain reads GAGVSQSPSNKVTEKGKDVELRCDPISGHTALYWYRQSLGQGLEFLIYFQGNSAPDKSGLPSDRFSAERTGGSVSTLTIQRTQQEDSAVYLCASSLGGSGYEKLFFGSGTQLSVL.

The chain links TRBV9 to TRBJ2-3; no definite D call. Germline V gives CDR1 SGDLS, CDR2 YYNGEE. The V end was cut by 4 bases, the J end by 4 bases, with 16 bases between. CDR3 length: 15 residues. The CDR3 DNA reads TGTGCCAGCAGCTCCCCCTTGGTAGAGCCAGATACGCAGTATTTT. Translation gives CASSSPLVEPDTQYF.

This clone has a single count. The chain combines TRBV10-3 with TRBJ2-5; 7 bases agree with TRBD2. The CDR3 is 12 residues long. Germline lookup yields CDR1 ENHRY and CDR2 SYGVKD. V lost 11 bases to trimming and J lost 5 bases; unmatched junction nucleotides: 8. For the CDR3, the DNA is TGTGCCTCCGCCGGACTAGGCGAGACCCAGTACTTC. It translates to CASAGLGETQYF.

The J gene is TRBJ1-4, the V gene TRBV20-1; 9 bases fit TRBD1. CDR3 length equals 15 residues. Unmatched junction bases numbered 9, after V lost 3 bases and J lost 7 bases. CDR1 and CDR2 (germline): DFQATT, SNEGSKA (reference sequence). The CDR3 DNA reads TGCAGTGCTAGTCCCCCGGGACAGGGACCTGAAAAACTGTTTTTT. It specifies CSASPPGQGPEKLFF.

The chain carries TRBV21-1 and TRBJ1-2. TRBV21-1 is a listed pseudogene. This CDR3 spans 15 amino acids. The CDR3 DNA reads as TGTGCCAGCAGCAGGAAGGGGAGGGGACCCTATGGCTACACCTTC. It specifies CASSRKGRGPYGYTF.

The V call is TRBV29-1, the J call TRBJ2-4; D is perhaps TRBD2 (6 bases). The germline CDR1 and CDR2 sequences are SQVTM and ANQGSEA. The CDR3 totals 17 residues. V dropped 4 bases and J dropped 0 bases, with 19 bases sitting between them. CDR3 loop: CSVVPPGGGRAKNIQYF. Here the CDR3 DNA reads TGCAGCGTTGTTCCCCCGGGCGGAGGGAGAGCCAAAAACATTCAGTACTTC.

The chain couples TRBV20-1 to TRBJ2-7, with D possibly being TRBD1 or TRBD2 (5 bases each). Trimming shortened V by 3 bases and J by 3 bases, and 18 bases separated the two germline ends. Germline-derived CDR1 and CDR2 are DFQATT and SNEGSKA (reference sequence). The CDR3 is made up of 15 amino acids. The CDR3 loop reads CSASEGQGEIYEQYF. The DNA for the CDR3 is TGCAGTGCTAGTGAGGGCCAGGGAGAGATCTACGAGCAGTACTTC.

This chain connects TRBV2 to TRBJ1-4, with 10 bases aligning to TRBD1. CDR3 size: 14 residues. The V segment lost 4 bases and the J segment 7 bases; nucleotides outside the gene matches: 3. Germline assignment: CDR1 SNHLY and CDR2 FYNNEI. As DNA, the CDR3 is TGTGCCAGCAGTGGACAGGGGGCTGGTGAAAAACTGTTTTTT. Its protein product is CASSGQGAGEKLFF.

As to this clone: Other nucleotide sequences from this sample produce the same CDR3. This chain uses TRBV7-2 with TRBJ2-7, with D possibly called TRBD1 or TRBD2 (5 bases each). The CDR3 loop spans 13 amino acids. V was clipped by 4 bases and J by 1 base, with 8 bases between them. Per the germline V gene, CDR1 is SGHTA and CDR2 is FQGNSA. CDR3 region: CASSSGSSYEQYF. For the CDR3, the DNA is TGTGCCAGCAGCTCAGGGAGTTCCTACGAGCAGTACTTC.

CDR3 coding DNA: TGTGCCAGCAGTTCCCGGTCTACAGGGGATGAAAAACTGTTTTTT. Residues: CASSSRSTGDEKLFF. The chain recombines TRBV27 with TRBJ1-4; 7 nucleotides match TRBD1. The junction had 8 bases not matched to a gene; V was cut back by 4 bases and J by 6 bases. The CDR3 loop spans 15 amino acids. The germline gives CDR1 MNHEY, CDR2 SMNVEV (reference sequence).

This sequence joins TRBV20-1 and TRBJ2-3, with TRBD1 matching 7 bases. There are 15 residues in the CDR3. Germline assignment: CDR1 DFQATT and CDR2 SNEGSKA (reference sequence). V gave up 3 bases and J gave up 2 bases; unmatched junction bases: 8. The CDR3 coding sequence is TGCAGTGCTAGTAGTGCGACAGGGCTCACAGATACGCAGTATTTT. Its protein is CSASSATGLTDTQYF.